The rows below give T cell receptor beta chains drawn from one sample of a study of cytomegalovirus exposure and HLA in healthy donors. Libraries were prepared by immunoSEQ multiplex PCR; TCRdb keeps only in-frame clonotypes and omits some of them. The sample has 200,000 to 300,000 clones; about four fifths are singletons. Sequencing used PBMCs. The receptors originated from a woman in her thirties or forties in good health and CMV-seropositive. Each CDR3 is given with its conserved first and last residue. D genes are given only for firm matches. Size values are once, few and many counts, or a class for expanded clones, and some rows have none.

D | J | V | size | DNA | CDR3
. | TRBJ1-2 | TRBV21-1 | . | TGTGCCAGCAGCAAAGGAGGGAAGAGCTATGGCTACACCTTC | CASSKGGKSYGYTF
TRBD2 | TRBJ2-1 | TRBV30 | . | TGTGCCGTAAAGGCGGGAGGGCCGGGGAATGAGCAGTTCTTC | CAVKAGGPGNEQFF
. | TRBJ2-1 | TRBV9 | . | TGTGCCAGCAGCGTAGAAGGTAGCGGCTACTTATACAATGAGCAGTTCTTC | CASSVEGSGYLYNEQFF
TRBD1 | TRBJ2-2 | TRBV27 | . | TGTGCCAGCAGTTTATCGATGGGGGACAGGGGGTCCGGGGAGCTGTTTTTT | CASSLSMGDRGSGELFF
. | TRBJ1-3 | TRBV7-9 | . | TGTGCCAGCAGTCCACCCGGTCGGGAACGCGGAAACACCATATATTTT | CASSPPGRERGNTIYF
TRBD2 | TRBJ2-1 | TRBV10-3 | . | TGTGCCATCAGTGAGTCGAGCGGGAGAAGCCACAATGAGCAGTTCTTC | CAISESSGRSHNEQFF
TRBD1 | TRBJ1-2 | TRBV30 | once | TGTGCCTGGAGTGAAAACAGGGGCTATGGCTACACCTTC | CAWSENRGYGYTF
TRBD2 | TRBJ2-5 | TRBV10-3 | once | TGTGCCATCAGTGAGTCTAAACGGCTAGCGGGAGGGTTGGAAGAGCAGTACTTC | CAISESKRLAGGLEEQYF
. | TRBJ2-7 | TRBV20-1 | . | TGCAGTGCTAGAGCTTACGAGCAGTACTTC | CSARAYEQYF
. | TRBJ2-7 | TRBV12-5 | . | TGTGCTAGTGGGCAACTGGAGGGCCGGTTCGCCTACGAGCAGTACTTC | CASGQLEGRFAYEQYF
. | TRBJ2-1 | TRBV29-1 | . | TGCAGCGTTGAAGACAGGGGTTTCTTGGGTAACAATGAGCAGTTCTTC | CSVEDRGFLGNNEQFF
. | TRBJ1-1 | TRBV18 | . | TGTGCCAGCTCACCACGAGATAACACTGAAGCTTTCTTT | CASSPRDNTEAFF
TRBD2 | TRBJ2-1 | TRBV7-9 | . | TGTGCCAGCAGCCGGGAGGGCTACAATGAGCAGTTCTTC | CASSREGYNEQFF
TRBD2 | TRBJ2-7 | TRBV6-6 | . | TGTGCCTCAAAACCCCCAGCTAGCGGAGACTACGAGCAGTACTTC | CASKPPASGDYEQYF
. | TRBJ2-2 | TRBV25-1 | . | TGTGCCAGCAGTGAATGGGAGGACACCGGGGAGCTGTTTTTT | CASSEWEDTGELFF
. | TRBJ2-7 | TRBV18 | . | TGTGCCAGCTTCCCGGACACTTTCTCCTACGAGCAGTACTTC | CASFPDTFSYEQYF
. | TRBJ1-1 | TRBV30 | . | TGTGCCTGGAGTGTAGCCGGGAACACTGAAGCTTTCTTT | CAWSVAGNTEAFF
TRBD1 | TRBJ1-2 | TRBV15 | . | TGTGCCACCAGTACTAACAGGGGTAGCTATGGCTACACCTTC | CATSTNRGSYGYTF
. | TRBJ2-5 | TRBV5-4 | . | TGTGCCAGCAGCTTGTCAGGGGTCCAAGAGACCCAGTACTTC | CASSLSGVQETQYF
TRBD2 | TRBJ2-5 | TRBV5-1 | once | TGCGCCAGCAGCTTGGTTGGGGGGGAGGAGACCCAGTACTTC | CASSLVGGEETQYF
. | TRBJ1-6 | TRBV19 | . | TGTGCCAGTAAACGAGGGAATTCACCCCTCCACTTT | CASKRGNSPLHF
TRBD1 | TRBJ1-2 | TRBV28 | . | TGTGCCAGCCTGGACAGGCACTATGGCTACACCTTC | CASLDRHYGYTF
TRBD2 | TRBJ2-1 | TRBV5-4 | . | TGTGCCAGCAGCCCGGGACTAGCGGTTACCTACAATGAGCAGTTCTTC | CASSPGLAVTYNEQFF
TRBD2 | TRBJ2-1 | TRBV28 | . | TGTGCCAGCATTCCACTAGATATGGGCGGTCGGGGGGATGAGCAGTTCTTC | CASIPLDMGGRGDEQFF